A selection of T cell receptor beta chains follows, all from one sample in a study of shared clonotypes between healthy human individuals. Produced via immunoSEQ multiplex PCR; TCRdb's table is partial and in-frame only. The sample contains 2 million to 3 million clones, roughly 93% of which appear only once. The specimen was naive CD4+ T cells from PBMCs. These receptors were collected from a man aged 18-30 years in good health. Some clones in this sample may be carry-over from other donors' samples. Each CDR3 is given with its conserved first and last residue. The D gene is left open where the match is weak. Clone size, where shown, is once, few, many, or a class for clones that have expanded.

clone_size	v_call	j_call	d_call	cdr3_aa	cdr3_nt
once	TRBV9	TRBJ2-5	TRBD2	CASSGGLAVGQETQYF	TGTGCCAGCAGCGGGGGACTAGCGGTGGGGCAAGAGACCCAGTACTTC
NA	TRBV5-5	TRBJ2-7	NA	CASSKQGPSYEQYF	TGTGCCAGCAGTAAACAGGGTCCCTCCTACGAGCAGTACTTC
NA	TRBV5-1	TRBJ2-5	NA	CASSLVAAAAKTQYF	TGCGCCAGCAGCTTGGTGGCGGCAGCTGCTAAGACCCAGTACTTC
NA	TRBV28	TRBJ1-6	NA	CASSSRRGGFSSPLHF	TGTGCCAGCAGTTCTCGGAGGGGTGGATTCTCTTCACCCCTCCACTTT
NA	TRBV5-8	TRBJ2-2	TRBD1	CASSSGDRGLTGELFF	TGTGCCAGCAGCTCGGGGGACAGGGGGCTAACCGGGGAGCTGTTTTTT
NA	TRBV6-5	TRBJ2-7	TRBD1	CASGSSGTGPHEQYF	TGTGCCAGCGGCTCGTCCGGGACAGGGCCCCACGAGCAGTACTTC
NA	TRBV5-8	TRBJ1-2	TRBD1	CASNIQGAGGYTF	TGTGCCAGCAACATACAGGGGGCAGGAGGCTACACCTTC
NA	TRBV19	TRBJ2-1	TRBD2	CASSTRGTSGSYNEQFF	TGTGCCAGTAGTACGAGAGGTACTAGCGGGAGCTACAATGAGCAGTTCTTC
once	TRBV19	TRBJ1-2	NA	CASSYRAWGYGYTF	TGTGCCAGTAGTTACAGGGCGTGGGGCTATGGCTACACCTTC
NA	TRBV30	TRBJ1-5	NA	CAWSVQGLSQPQHF	TGTGCCTGGAGTGTACAGGGTTTGTCTCAGCCCCAGCATTTT
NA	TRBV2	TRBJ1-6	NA	CASRARGNYNSPLHF	TGTGCCAGCAGAGCCAGGGGAAACTATAATTCACCCCTCCACTTT
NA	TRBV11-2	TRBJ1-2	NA	CASSRGWGGSPYGYTF	TGTGCCAGCAGCCGTGGATGGGGGGGATCTCCCTATGGCTACACCTTC
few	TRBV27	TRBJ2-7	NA	CASSTVPGEQYF	TGTGCCAGCAGTACTGTACCTGGTGAGCAGTACTTC
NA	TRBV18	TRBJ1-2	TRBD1	CASSEDNPGQGYGYTF	TGTGCCAGCTCGGAAGATAATCCGGGACAGGGTTATGGCTACACCTTC
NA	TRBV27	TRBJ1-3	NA	CASSPLGLRGNTIYF	TGTGCCAGCAGCCCCTTGGGACTGCGGGGAAACACCATATATTTT
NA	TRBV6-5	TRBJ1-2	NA	CASSYEVRPRGGYTF	TGTGCCAGCAGTTACGAGGTCAGACCTAGAGGGGGCTACACCTTC
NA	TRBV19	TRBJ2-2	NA	CASSMRGGISSGELFF	TGTGCCAGTAGTATGAGAGGAGGGATCAGCTCCGGGGAGCTGTTTTTT
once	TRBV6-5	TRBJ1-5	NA	CASSYDRKNQPQHF	TGTGCCAGCAGTTATGACAGAAAAAATCAGCCCCAGCATTTT
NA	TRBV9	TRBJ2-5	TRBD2	CASSPRAGGGETQYF	TGTGCCAGCAGCCCACGGGCCGGGGGGGGAGAGACCCAGTACTTC
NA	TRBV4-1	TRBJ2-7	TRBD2	CASSQGVAGVYEQYF	TGCGCCAGCAGCCAGGGGGTAGCGGGGGTTTACGAGCAGTACTTC
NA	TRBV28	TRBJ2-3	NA	CASSPTRFSGLAGDTQYF	TGTGCCAGCAGTCCGACCCGGTTTTCCGGACTGGCTGGGGATACGCAGTATTTT
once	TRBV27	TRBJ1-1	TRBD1	CASSIRRDSYTEAFF	TGTGCCAGCAGTATCCGCCGGGACAGCTACACTGAAGCTTTCTTT
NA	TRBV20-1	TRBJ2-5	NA	CSARGDRTQYF	TGCAGTGCTAGGGGGGATCGGACCCAGTACTTC
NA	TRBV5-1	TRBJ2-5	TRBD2	CASMLAGGPGETQYF	TGCGCCAGCATGTTAGCGGGAGGGCCGGGGGAGACCCAGTACTTC
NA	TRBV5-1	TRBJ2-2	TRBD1	CASSLEAGGRAGELFF	TGCGCCAGCAGCTTGGAGGCAGGGGGCAGGGCCGGGGAGCTGTTTTTT